This passage covers 9 T cell receptor beta chains from one sample sequenced in a study of blood T cell repertoires in COVID-19. Clones were read by immunoSEQ multiplex PCR, and TCRdb kept only the in-frame ones, dropping some. The sample consists of 89,000 or so clones, about 96% of them appearing once. Sequenced: peripheral blood. The receptor source for this set is a human donor with active COVID-19. The donor label of this sample is uncertain.

The CDR3 DNA reads TGTGCCAGCAGGACTAGCCTGGGGAATGAGCAGTTCTTC. It yields the protein CASRTSLGNEQFF. This chain links TRBV6-5 with TRBJ2-1, with 7 bases that match TRBD2. The CDR3 loop spans 13 amino acids. J lost 7 bases, V lost 6 bases, and 6 bases had no gene match. Germline V gene sequence: CDR1 MNHEY, CDR2 SVGAGI.

This chain uses TRBV3-1 (or the pseudogene TRBV3-2) with TRBJ1-4, with D possibly TRBD1 on 6 matching bases. The CDR3 length is 17 residues. The germline CDR1 and CDR2 sequences are LGHDT and YNNKEL (reference sequence). Trimming removed 0 bases at V and 7 bases at J, with 18 bases between. DNA for the CDR3: TGTGCCAGCAGCCAAGATCGAACGCCCTCAGGGGTTGAAAAACTGTTTTTT. This codes for CASSQDRTPSGVEKLFF.

The rearrangement joins TRBV5-1 to TRBJ1-6; no firm D call. V lost 7 bases and J 7 bases, leaving 12 bases between the germline ends. This CDR3 spans 13 amino acids. Germline V gene sequence: CDR1 SGHRS, CDR2 YFSETQ. CDR3 loop: CASAEEVNSPLHF. The CDR3 DNA follows: TGCGCCAGCGCGGAGGAGGTGAATTCACCCCTCCACTTT. Variable domain in full (rest from reference TRBV5-1 and TRBJ1-6): KAGVTQTPRYLIKTRGQQVTLSCSPISGHRSVSWYQQTPGQGLQFLFEYFSETQRNKGNFPGRFSGRQFSNSRSEMNVSTLELGDSALYLCASAEEVNSPLHFGNGTRLTVT.

V is TRBV2 and J is TRBJ2-5, with 7 bases aligning to TRBD1. The CDR3 covers 13 residues. V shed 10 bases, J shed 4 bases, and the junction held 9 bases outside the gene matches. The germline V gene encodes CDR1 SNHLY and CDR2 FYNNEI. CDR3 protein: CATKTGNGETQYF. The CDR3 nucleotides are TGTGCCACCAAGACAGGGAATGGAGAGACCCAGTACTTC. The whole variable domain, filled in from reference TRBV2 and TRBJ2-5, reads EPEVTQTPSHQVTQMGQEVILRCVPISNHLYFYWYRQILGQKVEFLVSFYNNEISEKSEIFDDQFSVERPDGSNFTLKIRSTKLEDSAMYFCATKTGNGETQYFGPGTRLLVL.

The CDR3 DNA is TGTGCCAGCAGCTTATCCCCCGGGACAGACTCTGGAAACACCATATATTTT. Translated, it gives CASSLSPGTDSGNTIYF. This chain joins TRBV7-8 and TRBJ1-3; 7 bases map to TRBD1. Germline CDR1 is SGHVS and CDR2 is FQNEAQ. V trimming: 2 bases; J trimming: 0 bases; junction bases outside the gene matches: 7. CDR3 length: 17 amino acids.

The chain links TRBV7-8 to TRBJ2-7; 9 bases fit TRBD2. After removal of 5 bases from V and 2 bases from J, the junction contained 22 bases not matched to a gene. This CDR3 spans 20 amino acids. Germline CDR1 and CDR2: SGHVS and FQNEAQ. The CDR3 is CASSPRLGTSLAKDPYEQYF. The CDR3 DNA reads TGTGCCAGCAGCCCCAGGTTAGGGACTAGCCTCGCAAAGGACCCCTACGAGCAGTACTTC.

The chain has TRBV4-1 and TRBJ2-1; tentative D call: TRBD1 (5 bases). The CDR3 loop spans 17 amino acids. The germline V and J ends were trimmed by 3 bases and 4 bases, with 19 bases remaining between them. Germline CDR1 and CDR2: MGHRA and YSYEKL. The CDR3 sequence: CASSQLPSRGGYNEQFF. DNA of the CDR3: TGCGCCAGCAGCCAGCTACCGTCTAGGGGTGGGTACAATGAGCAGTTCTTC.

This clone appeared once. This chain uses TRBV4-2 with TRBJ2-7; TRBD2 matches at 8 bases. V lost 0 bases, J lost 2 bases, and 6 bases stayed unmatched. Germline CDR1 reads LGHNA; CDR2 reads YNFKEQ. This CDR3 has 16 amino acids. The CDR3 DNA is TGTGCCAGCAGCCAAGATCGGGGGGGACCCGCCTACGAGCAGTACTTC. It is translated as CASSQDRGGPAYEQYF.

The chain links TRBV2 to TRBJ1-1, with a tentative D call TRBD1 (5 bases). This CDR3 spans 14 amino acids. Trimming shortened V by 4 bases and J by 1 base, and 10 bases separated the two germline ends. CDR1 is SNHLY, CDR2 FYNNEI, per germline. The CDR3 DNA reads TGTGCCAGCAGTGTACAGGCAGGGAACACTGAAGCTTTCTTT. This sequence encodes CASSVQAGNTEAFF. The full variable domain, its missing parts supplied by reference TRBV2 and TRBJ1-1, is EPEVTQTPSHQVTQMGQEVILRCVPISNHLYFYWYRQILGQKVEFLVSFYNNEISEKSEIFDDQFSVERPDGSNFTLKIRSTKLEDSAMYFCASSVQAGNTEAFFGQGTRLTVV.